Listed below are T cell receptor beta chains from one sample, sequenced in a study of T cell responses to AZD1222 COVID-19 vaccine. Method: immunoSEQ multiplex PCR; TCRdb's copy keeps in-frame clones and lacks some. The repertoire holds just under 90,000 clones, with roughly 88% as singletons. Sample: peripheral blood, taken on day 0 of MenACWY control vaccination. These receptors came from an adult in good health. Each CDR3 is given with its conserved first and last residue. A D gene is named only where the DNA matches it firmly. Size is stated for part of the rows, as once, few or many counts, or as a class when the clone is expanded.

D	size	V	J	CDR3	DNA
-	once	TRBV18	TRBJ2-2	CASSLVGAANTGELFF	TGTGCCAGTTCCCTAGTAGGGGCCGCGAACACCGGGGAGCTGTTTTTT
-	-	TRBV12-3/TRBV12-4	TRBJ1-4	CASLGRGNEKLFF	TGTGCCTCCCTCGGGAGGGGGAACGAAAAACTGTTTTTT
-	-	TRBV9	TRBJ1-2	CASSVGEGEYGYTF	TGTGCCAGCAGCGTAGGCGAAGGGGAATATGGCTACACCTTC
TRBD1	-	TRBV5-8	TRBJ1-2	CASSRTGYYGYTF	TGTGCCAGCAGCCGGACAGGGTACTATGGCTACACCTTC
-	-	TRBV5-8	TRBJ2-7	CASSQRTEQYF	TGTGCCAGCAGCCAAAGGACAGAACAGTACTTC
-	-	TRBV2	TRBJ1-5	CASRSRDANQPQHF	TGTGCCAGCAGATCCCGGGACGCCAATCAGCCCCAGCATTTT
TRBD1	-	TRBV23-1	TRBJ1-1	CASSQPLDRGQTEAFF	TGCGCCAGCAGTCAGCCTCTCGACAGGGGGCAAACTGAAGCTTTCTTT
-	-	TRBV28	TRBJ1-1	CASSLLWAGLTNTEAFF	TGTGCCAGCAGTTTATTATGGGCAGGGCTCACTAACACTGAAGCTTTCTTT
TRBD1	-	TRBV4-1	TRBJ2-7	CASSQGRGQDYEQYF	TGCGCCAGCAGCCAAGGCAGGGGACAGGACTACGAGCAGTACTTC
-	-	TRBV12-3/TRBV12-4	TRBJ1-1	CASTQATDAEAFF	TGTGCCAGCACCCAAGCGACAGACGCCGAAGCTTTCTTT
TRBD1	-	TRBV6-6	TRBJ1-5	CASTKGAVNQPQHF	TGTGCCAGCACGAAGGGGGCGGTCAATCAGCCCCAGCATTTT
-	-	TRBV2	TRBJ1-2	CASRVQEGGYTF	TGTGCCAGCAGGGTGCAGGAGGGTGGCTACACCTTC
TRBD1	-	TRBV28	TRBJ2-7	CASRPQGISIEQYF	TGTGCCAGCAGACCACAGGGGATATCGATAGAGCAGTACTTC
-	-	TRBV28	TRBJ1-2	CASSLRDYRWGYTF	TGTGCCAGCAGTTTAAGGGACTATAGGTGGGGCTACACCTTC
-	-	TRBV30	TRBJ1-1	CAIRVGEAFF	TGTGCTATAAGGGTGGGTGAAGCTTTCTTT
TRBD2	few	TRBV3-1/TRBV3-2	TRBJ2-2	CASSKGLAANTGELFF	TGTGCCAGCAGCAAGGGACTAGCGGCGAACACCGGGGAGCTGTTTTTT
TRBD1	-	TRBV19	TRBJ1-1	CASSSSRDRGEAFF	TGTGCCAGTAGTTCCTCCCGGGACAGGGGAGAAGCTTTCTTT
TRBD2	once	TRBV6-5	TRBJ2-3	CASSRGTSQDTQYF	TGTGCCAGCAGCCGGGGGACTAGTCAAGATACGCAGTATTTT
-	-	TRBV5-1	TRBJ1-3	CASRLGFGISGNTIYF	TGCGCCAGCCGCCTCGGTTTCGGAATCTCTGGAAACACCATATATTTT
TRBD2	-	TRBV2	TRBJ2-3	CASSVWGLGLDTQYF	TGTGCCAGCAGTGTATGGGGACTAGGATTAGATACGCAGTATTTT
-	-	TRBV11-2	TRBJ1-1	CASSQLTEAFF	TGTGCCAGCAGCCAGTTAACTGAAGCTTTCTTT